This T cell receptor beta chain derives from a study of response to subunit inactivated influenza vaccine. Study findings and constraints: It was suggested by the authors that few new T cells are recruited by each seasonal influenza vaccination.

The germline V gene has CDR1 SGHAT and CDR2 FQNNGV. Losses at the gene ends were 3 bases for V and 3 bases for J; bases not matched to a gene: 1. CDR3 length: 15 residues. Each CDR3 protein gets one entry after TCRdb re-called the RT-PCR reads with MiXCR. This sample has roughly 520,000 distinct CDR3 sequences, with around 25% found just once. Remarks on this clonotype: Its antigen is unidentified.

The sample was CD4+ T cells sorted from PBMCs, taken 4 to 6 days after vaccination. The chain employs TRBV11-2 and TRBJ2-1, with TRBD1 matching over 11 bases. This receptor was taken from a man aged 45-60 years who received an inactivated influenza vaccine. This CDR3 reads CASSFGTGGYNEQFF. The CDR3, as DNA: TGTGCCAGCAGCTTCGGGACAGGGGGCTACAATGAGCAGTTCTTC.